This TCR beta chain was captured by sequencing in a study of cytomegalovirus exposure and HLA in healthy donors. General study points: It was around 160 TCR beta chains that were listed as cytomegalovirus-associated.

Researchers ran the PCR with 60 Vbeta and 13 Jbeta primers. Repertoires were generated with immunoSEQ multiplex PCR, while TCRdb's copy carries only in-frame clones and drops some. This table holds about 130,000 clones, around 78% found once. Trimming took 2 bases from V and 0 from J, leaving 4 bases between them. Germline V CDR1 and CDR2: GTSNPN, SVGIG (reference sequence). This CDR3 has 12 residues. As concerns this clone: Its matching antigen is unknown.

Material for sequencing was PBMCs. The sequence derives from a woman aged 18-29 years in good health and CMV-seronegative. The genes are TRBV30 and TRBJ1-2, with D unclear. The CDR3 DNA reads as TGTGCCTGGAGTACGGCTAACTATGGCTACACCTTC. It encodes CAWSTANYGYTF.